This T cell receptor beta chain stems from a study of blood T cell repertoires in COVID-19. Study overall: In each case, the material was cDNA or gDNA derived from T cells, B-cell-depleted T cells, or PBMCs.

The ends were cut back, 5 bases at V and 5 bases at J, with 15 bases in the middle. Germline CDR1 and CDR2: SGHAT and FQNNGV. The length of the CDR3 is 14 residues. This clone showed up just once. Per the authors' pipeline: Reference gene primers were amplified, and this amplification served to estimate nucleated cell counts. TCRdb's table, derived via immunoSEQ multiplex PCR, lists solely in-frame clones and lacks some. The V and J calls and clone size are taken from that table; D and trimming were inferred from the DNA. There are a few hundred thousand clones in the sample; 89% occur only once, and under 15% lies in the top ten.

The sample taken for sequencing was peripheral blood. J is TRBJ2-5 and V is TRBV11-2, with TRBD1 as a possible D gene (5 bases). The TCR comes from an older woman with acute or convalescent COVID-19. In DNA form, the CDR3 reads TGTGCCAGCAGCCTAATAGGGGTGGGGGAGACCCAGTACTTC. Translated: CASSLIGVGETQYF.